This passage covers 9 T cell receptor beta chains from one sample sequenced in a study of neoadjuvant anti-PD-1 for oral cavity cancer. Libraries were prepared by immunoSEQ multiplex PCR; TCRdb keeps only in-frame clonotypes and omits some of them. The top ten clones hold roughly 2.3% of a sample with approximately 15,000 clones, 60% to 70% of them seen once. Sequenced here: PBMCs, sampled before nivolumab (anti-PD-1) treatment. These receptors all come from a person between 40 and 80 years old with oral cavity squamous cell carcinoma.

The chain couples TRBV27 to TRBJ2-7; no clear D. The CDR3 is made up of 14 amino acids. V was shortened by 6 bases and J by 3 bases, with 15 bases between the two germline ends. Germline loops: CDR1 MNHEY, CDR2 SMNVEV (reference sequence). CDR3 protein: CASSPVGYLYEQYF. The CDR3 DNA reads as TGTGCCAGCAGCCCAGTGGGCTACCTCTACGAGCAGTACTTC.

The chain links TRBV11-2 to TRBJ1-4; the D is unclear. Germline loops: CDR1 SGHAT, CDR2 FQNNGV. CDR3 length: 17 residues. Trimming cost V 1 base and J 4 bases, with 16 bases left between them. The CDR3 sequence: CASSLGASTGINEKLFF. The CDR3 DNA is TGTGCCAGCAGCTTAGGGGCCAGTACCGGAATTAATGAAAAACTGTTTTTT.

The rearrangement joins TRBV7-9 to TRBJ1-1; 7 nucleotides align to TRBD1. Germline V lookup: CDR1 SEHNR, CDR2 FQNEAQ (reference sequence). The CDR3 is 14 residues long. The junction had 9 bases not matched to a gene; V was cut back by 5 bases and J by 6 bases. CDR3 region: CASSPGQLTAEAFF. The CDR3 DNA follows: TGTGCCAGCAGCCCGGGACAGCTGACAGCTGAAGCTTTCTTT.

On this clone itself: The junction does not match germline at one end; this may be a read error. The chain links TRBV7-7 to TRBJ2-1; no clear D. CDR1 is SSHAT, CDR2 FNYEAQ, per germline (reference sequence). The CDR3 totals 13 residues. The CDR3 nucleotides are TGTGCTAGCAGCTTGGGGTCGGCCGCTGAGCAGTTCTTC. This translates into CASSLGSAAEQFF.

The chain joins TRBV10-3 to TRBJ2-7; possibly TRBD1 for D (6 bases). The CDR3 is made up of 14 amino acids. The germline V and J ends were trimmed by 0 bases and 3 bases, with 9 bases remaining between them. From germline, CDR1 is ENHRY and CDR2 SYGVKD. This CDR3 reads CAISESRDNYEQYF. CDR3 coding DNA: TGTGCCATCAGTGAGTCGAGGGACAACTACGAGCAGTACTTC.

This clone was seen more than once but under ten times. The chain has TRBV4-1 and TRBJ2-1; unclear D gene. The CDR3 consists of 14 residues. From germline, CDR1 is MGHRA and CDR2 YSYEKL. The ends were cut back, 3 bases at V and 6 bases at J, with 12 bases in the middle. The CDR3 coding sequence is TGCGCCAGCAGCCACCCGGCTGGGTTCAATGAGCAGTTCTTC. Protein product: CASSHPAGFNEQFF.

This chain connects TRBV7-9 to TRBJ1-4; D call uncertain. From germline, CDR1 is SEHNR and CDR2 FQNEAQ (reference sequence). The CDR3 spans 11 residues. V gave up 4 bases and J gave up 11 bases, with 8 bases separating them. The CDR3 nucleotides read TGTGCCAGCAGCTCACGGGAGAAACTGTTTTTT. Translated, it gives CASSSREKLFF. Looking up the rest from reference TRBV7-9 and TRBJ1-4 gives the full variable domain: DTGVSQNPRHKITKRGQNVTFRCDPISEHNRLYWYRQTLGQGPEFLTYFQNEAQLEKSRLLSDRFSAERPKGSFSTLEIQRTEQGDSAMYLCASSSREKLFFGSGTQLSVL.

The chain employs TRBV7-6 and TRBJ2-3; D possibly corresponds to TRBD1 (6 bases). V was cut by 5 bases and J by 0 bases, with 18 bases left in between. The CDR3 loop spans 17 amino acids. CDR1 SGHVS and CDR2 FNYEAQ come from the germline V gene. CDR3 region: CASSPPRARGSTDTQYF. CDR3 in DNA: TGTGCCAGCAGCCCCCCCCGGGCCAGGGGTAGCACAGATACGCAGTATTTT.

This clone was seen more than once but under ten times. The chain employs TRBV10-3 and TRBJ1-3; D remains ambiguous. The V and J ends lost 6 bases and 4 bases respectively, with 10 bases between them. Germline loops: CDR1 ENHRY, CDR2 SYGVKD. There are 13 residues in the CDR3. CDR3 residues: CAIREASGNTIYF. CDR3 bases: TGTGCCATCAGAGAGGCATCCGGAAACACCATATATTTT.